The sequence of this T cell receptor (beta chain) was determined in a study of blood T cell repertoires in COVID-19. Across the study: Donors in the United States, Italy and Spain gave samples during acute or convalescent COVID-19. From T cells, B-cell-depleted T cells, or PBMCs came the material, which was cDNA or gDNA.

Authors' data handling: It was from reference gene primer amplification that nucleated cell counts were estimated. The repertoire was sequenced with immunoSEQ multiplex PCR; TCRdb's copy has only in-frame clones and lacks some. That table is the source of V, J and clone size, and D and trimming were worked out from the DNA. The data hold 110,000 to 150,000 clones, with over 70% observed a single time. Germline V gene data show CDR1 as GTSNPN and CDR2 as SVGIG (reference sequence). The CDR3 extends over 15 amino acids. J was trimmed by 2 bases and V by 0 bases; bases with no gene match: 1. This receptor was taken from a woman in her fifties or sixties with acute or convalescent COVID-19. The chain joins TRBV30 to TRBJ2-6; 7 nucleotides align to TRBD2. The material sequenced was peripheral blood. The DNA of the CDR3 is TGTGCCTGGAGTGTGGGGGGGGCTGGGGCCAACGTCCTGACTTTC. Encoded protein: CAWSVGGAGANVLTF.